These 17 T cell receptor beta chains were all obtained from the same sample, sequenced in a study of T-cell reconstitution after alpha-beta-depleted transplantation in children. A TCRbeta library incorporating unique molecular identifiers was prepared. TCRdb reanalysed the PCR reads using MiXCR and keeps one entry per CDR3 protein. This table holds some 110,000 distinct CDR3 sequences, about a tenth found once. Sequencing used PBMCs, obtained before TCRalphabeta/CD19-depleted stem cell transplant. These receptors originate from a boy aged 2 to 10 with acute lymphoblastic leukemia, due to receive a stem cell transplant.

This clonotype was counted many times. This chain connects TRBV10-3 to TRBJ2-1; weak D call: TRBD1 (5 bases). Germline V lookup: CDR1 ENHRY, CDR2 SYGVKD. The CDR3 totals 13 residues. Trimming removed 10 bases from V and 0 bases from J, with 10 bases in between. The chain's CDR3 is CATQGSSYNEQFF. CDR3 coding DNA: TGTGCCACCCAGGGCAGCTCCTACAATGAGCAGTTCTTC.

This rearrangement joins TRBV5-1 to TRBJ2-1; a possible D gene is TRBD2 (6 bases). The CDR3 loop spans 15 amino acids. V was pared by 1 base and J by 7 bases, with 15 bases between. CDR1 and CDR2 (germline): SGHRS, YFSETQ. The CDR3 is CASSLFSGEENEQFF. CDR3 nucleotide sequence: TGCGCCAGCAGCTTGTTTAGCGGTGAGGAGAATGAGCAGTTCTTC.

This clonotype showed up just a few times. The V gene is TRBV2, the J gene TRBJ2-7; 7 bases agree with TRBD1. Trimming cost V 7 bases and J 0 bases; bases outside gene matches: 6. This CDR3 region has 14 residues. The germline gives CDR1 SNHLY, CDR2 FYNNEI. CDR3 nucleotide sequence: TGTGCCAGCAATTCCGGGACAGCCTCCTACGAGCAGTACTTC. It specifies CASNSGTASYEQYF.

The chain combines TRBV6-5 with TRBJ2-1; 8 bases are shared with TRBD1. V gave up 5 bases and J gave up 9 bases; unmatched junction bases: 15. Germline lookup yields CDR1 MNHEY and CDR2 SVGAGI. The CDR3 loop spans 16 amino acids. In DNA, the CDR3 is TGTGCCAGCAGTAATCGAGGACAGGGTGGTCGAGGTGAGCAGTTCTTC. It codes for CASSNRGQGGRGEQFF.

This clonotype has more than one count but fewer than ten. The rearrangement joins TRBV5-1 to TRBJ2-5; D gene ambiguous. The CDR3 consists of 14 residues. Between the trimmed V and J ends, which lost 2 bases and 5 bases, there was a span of 13 bases. The germline V gene encodes CDR1 SGHRS and CDR2 YFSETQ. Here the CDR3 reads CASSFGPSSETQYF. For the CDR3, the DNA is TGCGCCAGCAGCTTCGGTCCATCATCGGAGACCCAGTACTTC.

V is TRBV18 and J is TRBJ1-1; 8 bases fit TRBD1. V lost 5 bases to trimming and J lost 4 bases; unmatched junction nucleotides: 6. Germline CDR1 is KGHSH and CDR2 is LQKENI. CDR3 size: 14 residues. The CDR3 sequence: CASSSLDRATEAFF. DNA of the CDR3: TGTGCCAGCTCATCTTTGGACAGGGCCACTGAAGCTTTCTTT.

This clonotype occurred many times. The genes are TRBV20-1 and TRBJ2-1, with TRBD1 identical over 9 bases. The CDR3 consists of 14 residues. V trimming: 0 bases; J trimming: 3 bases; junction bases outside the gene matches: 0. Germline V gives CDR1 DFQATT, CDR2 SNEGSKA (reference sequence). CDR3 region: CSARETGGYNEQFF. The CDR3 DNA reads as TGCAGTGCTAGAGAGACAGGGGGCTACAATGAGCAGTTCTTC.

The J gene is TRBJ1-5, the V gene TRBV30, with no clear D. The CDR3 extends over 13 amino acids. Germline loops: CDR1 GTSNPN, CDR2 SVGIG (reference sequence). Between the trimmed V and J ends, which lost 2 bases and 8 bases, there was a span of 13 bases. The CDR3 region has the DNA TGTGCCTGGAGTTCGGGTATTACCAAGCCCCAGCATTTT. The encoded protein is CAWSSGITKPQHF.

This clonotype was seen more than once but under ten times. The chain recombines TRBV11-2 with TRBJ2-5; 7 bases match TRBD1. Germline lookup yields CDR1 SGHAT and CDR2 FQNNGV. The CDR3 length is 15 residues. V shed 3 bases and J 0 bases; nucleotides not matched to a gene: 4. The DNA for the CDR3 is TGTGCCAGCAGCTTGTCCAGGGGGTACCAAGAGACCCAGTACTTC. Its translation: CASSLSRGYQETQYF.

A few counts support this clonotype. This chain links TRBV5-6 with TRBJ2-1, with D hard to call. This CDR3 has 15 amino acids. Trimming shortened V by 6 bases and J by 7 bases, and 20 bases separated the two germline ends. Germline lookup yields CDR1 SGHDT and CDR2 YYEEEE. The CDR3 sequence is CASTPWTSLVNEQFF. In DNA form, the CDR3 reads TGTGCCAGCACCCCATGGACCTCCCTGGTTAATGAGCAGTTCTTC. Using reference TRBV5-6 and TRBJ2-1 for the parts outside the CDR3, the full variable domain is DAGVTQSPTHLIKTRGQQVTLRCSPKSGHDTVSWYQQALGQGPQFIFQYYEEEERQRGNFPDRFSGHQFPNYSSELNVNALLLGDSALYLCASTPWTSLVNEQFFGPGTRLTVL.

This clonotype was picked up many times. V is TRBV5-1 and J is TRBJ2-3; TRBD2 matches 11 bases. The CDR3 extends over 15 amino acids. After removal of 2 bases from V and 2 bases from J, the junction contained 1 base not matched to a gene. Germline V lookup: CDR1 SGHRS, CDR2 YFSETQ. Here the CDR3 reads CASSLLAGDTDTQYF. CDR3 DNA sequence: TGCGCCAGCAGCTTACTAGCGGGGGACACAGATACGCAGTATTTT.

This clonotype was observed many times. This chain joins TRBV7-9 and TRBJ2-7; the D is unclear. V was trimmed by 4 bases and J by 4 bases, leaving 8 bases between them. The germline V gene encodes CDR1 SEHNR and CDR2 FQNEAQ (reference sequence). This CDR3 comprises 12 residues. For the CDR3, the DNA is TGTGCCAGCAGCTCCCGTGCGTACGAGCAGTACTTC. This encodes CASSSRAYEQYF.

The table lists this clonotype with a few counts. A junction boundary mismatches the germline segment, possibly from a read error. The chain has TRBV20-1 and TRBJ2-7; the D gene is possibly TRBD2 (7 bases). CDR1 and CDR2 (germline): DFQATT, SNEGSKA (reference sequence). CDR3 length equals 14 residues. The CDR3 reads CSARGGGNSYEQYF. The CDR3 DNA follows: TGCAGTGCCAGAGGGGGGGGGAACTCCTACGAGCAGTACTTC.

The rearrangement uses TRBV29-1 and TRBJ2-7; tentatively, D is TRBD2 (6 bases). Trimming took off 7 bases at V and 6 bases at J, with 16 bases between the two ends. There are 12 residues in the CDR3. CDR1 and CDR2 from the germline V gene are SQVTM and ANQGSEA. This chain's CDR3 is CSGETSIGEQYF. The CDR3, as DNA: TGCAGCGGGGAGACTAGTATAGGCGAGCAGTACTTC.

This clonotype has a count of ten or more. The CDR3 region has the DNA TGTGCCAGCAGTTTCACGGGGTTCAACGTCCTGACTTTC. This codes for CASSFTGFNVLTF. The chain recombines TRBV12-3 or TRBV12-4 with TRBJ2-6; D possibly corresponds to TRBD2 (5 bases). The CDR3 covers 13 residues. V gave up 3 bases and J gave up 9 bases, with 9 bases separating them.

The V call is TRBV2, the J call TRBJ2-7; D call uncertain. CDR1 SNHLY and CDR2 FYNNEI come from the germline V gene. Trimming pared 0 bases from V and 7 bases from J, leaving 10 bases between. CDR3 length: 13 residues. The chain's CDR3 is CASSEARFLEQYF. The CDR3 nucleotides read TGTGCCAGCAGTGAAGCGCGATTTCTTGAGCAGTACTTC.

This clonotype was picked up many times. The chain joins TRBV20-1 to TRBJ2-5; D remains ambiguous. This CDR3 region has 12 residues. The germline V gene encodes CDR1 DFQATT and CDR2 SNEGSKA (reference sequence). Between the trimmed V and J ends, which lost 6 bases and 3 bases, there was a span of 11 bases. The CDR3 nucleotides are TGCAGTGCCGCGTCAGGAGAAGAGACCCAGTACTTC. Protein sequence: CSAASGEETQYF.